This T cell receptor (beta chain) was captured by sequencing in a study of shared clonotypes between healthy human individuals. Across the whole study: Plates per donor: three CD4 naive, three CD4 memory, two CD8 naive, one CD8 memory.

Deletions cut 5 bases from V and 3 bases from J, with 14 bases between. Germline-derived CDR1 and CDR2 are MDHEN and SYDVKM. The CDR3 is 16 residues long. General study results and limits: Sample collection involved blood only; tissue repertoires are likely different. Some naive CD4 clonotypes, roughly 5%, turned up in common across a handful of donors. On the whole, naive subsets had larger estimated richness than memory subsets had.

Some clones are missing from TCRdb's copy, which holds only in-frame ones; the method was immunoSEQ multiplex PCR. The sample yields about 680,000 clones, about three quarters seen once. Concerning this clone: Antigen specificity is unknown.

The TCR sequence derives from a woman aged 25 to 45 in good health. The chain links TRBV28 to TRBJ2-6; D is unresolved. Sequencing input: memory CD4+ T cells sorted from blood. Subset described: CD45RA-negative fraction. The DNA for the CDR3 is TGTGCCAGCAGTCCGGCCTTAGGTGATGGGGCCAACGTCCTGACTTTC. Amino acid sequence: CASSPALGDGANVLTF.